These 13 T cell receptor beta chains originate from one sample sequenced in a study of beta chain features in type 1 diabetes. The whole isolated RNA underwent reverse transcription, so sequencing captured expressed TCRB transcripts. Assay used: immunoSEQ multiplex PCR; TCRdb lists only in-frame clones, some missing. The table has around 300,000 clones, about 8.5% seen once. The sample was central memory CD4+ T cells from blood. These receptors were collected from a woman aged 18-29 years in good health.

This rearrangement joins TRBV7-2 to TRBJ1-4; D is perhaps TRBD1 (6 bases). Trimming took off 1 base at V and 3 bases at J, with 15 bases between the two ends. This CDR3 region has 17 residues. CDR1 and CDR2 from the germline V gene are SGHTA and FQGNSA. The CDR3: CASSLVYRERSNEKLFF. The CDR3 region has the DNA TGTGCCAGCAGCTTAGTCTACAGGGAGCGGTCTAATGAAAAACTGTTTTTT.

This clone was picked up many times. J is TRBJ2-3 and V is TRBV15; TRBD2 matches 9 bases. V was pared by 3 bases and J by 0 bases, with 4 bases of the junction left unmatched. CDR3 length: 16 amino acids. Germline V CDR1 and CDR2: LNHNV, YYDKDF (reference sequence). CDR3 residues: CATSRGLAASTDTQYF. In nucleotides, the CDR3 is TGTGCCACCAGCAGGGGACTAGCAGCTAGCACAGATACGCAGTATTTT.

This clone was seen many times. This chain's CDR3 is CASSLEGTTGYEKLFF. The DNA of the CDR3 is TGTGCCAGCAGCTTAGAGGGTACGACAGGGTATGAAAAACTGTTTTTT. The chain links TRBV7-2 to TRBJ1-4; TRBD1 aligns across 7 bases. With 1 base clipped from V and 6 bases from J, the junction kept 8 bases outside the gene matches. This CDR3 contains 16 residues. The V gene's germline CDR1 is SGHTA and CDR2 FQGNSA.

In its sample, this clone was seen a few times. A read error may produce the germline difference seen at one junction end. The chain recombines TRBV4-1 with TRBJ2-7, with TRBD1 matching over 7 bases. The CDR3 length is 14 residues. Germline V CDR1 and CDR2: MGHRA, YSYEKL. The CDR3, as DNA: TGCGCCAGCAGCCAAGAACTTCGCTGGGACAGTCGGAACTTC. As protein: CASSQELRWDSRNF.

This clone appeared many times. V usage is TRBV19 and J usage is TRBJ2-7; maybe TRBD2 (6 bases). V gave up 9 bases and J gave up 3 bases, with 18 bases separating them. From germline, CDR1 is LNHDA and CDR2 SQIVND (reference sequence). This CDR3 is built from 14 residues. The CDR3 bases are TGTGCCAGCTCCGCCGGGGGTTGGGACTACGAGCAGTACGTC. Its translation is CASSAGGWDYEQYV.

The V call is TRBV15, the J call TRBJ1-2, with D tentatively TRBD1 (5 bases). In germline, CDR1 is LNHNV, CDR2 YYDKDF (reference sequence). The CDR3 is 16 amino acids. Deletions cut 0 bases from V and 3 bases from J, with 14 bases between. The CDR3 loop is CATSRDHMGVDYGYTF. Written as DNA, the CDR3 is TGTGCCACCAGCAGAGATCATATGGGGGTGGACTATGGCTACACCTTC.

This sequence joins TRBV23-1 and TRBJ1-6, with 12 bases that match TRBD1. TRBV23-1 is identified as an open reading frame with a role that is uncertain. V shed 4 bases and J 7 bases; nucleotides not matched to a gene: 17. The CDR3 is 20 residues long. The CDR3 sequence: CASSLTSGTGGVESNSPLHF. CDR3 coding DNA: TGCGCCAGCAGTCTCACCTCCGGGACAGGGGGCGTCGAATCCAATTCACCCCTCCACTTT.

The sample holds a few counts of this clone. Other nucleotide sequences from this sample produce the same CDR3. V usage is TRBV9 and J usage is TRBJ2-3; D gene unclear. This CDR3 contains 14 residues. From germline, CDR1 is SGDLS and CDR2 YYNGEE. The V and J ends lost 0 bases and 0 bases respectively, with 5 bases between them. CDR3 sequence (DNA): TGTGCCAGCAGCGTAGGATCGAGCACAGATACGCAGTATTTT. It specifies CASSVGSSTDTQYF. The variable domain in full, with the rest retrieved from reference TRBV9 and TRBJ2-3, is DSGVTQTPKHLITATGQRVTLRCSPRSGDLSVYWYQQSLDQGLQFLIQYYNGEERAKGNILERFSAQQFPDLHSELNLSSLELGDSALYFCASSVGSSTDTQYFGPGTRLTVL.

The chain recombines TRBV15 with TRBJ2-2; D is possibly TRBD1 (6 bases). The germline V and J ends were trimmed by 2 bases and 4 bases, with 14 bases remaining between them. The CDR3 has 16 residues. Germline CDR1 reads LNHNV; CDR2 reads YYDKDF (reference sequence). The CDR3 spells CATSRSRGGGTGELFF. Here the CDR3 DNA reads TGTGCCACCAGCAGATCTCGAGGGGGTGGCACCGGGGAGCTGTTTTTT.

This clone came up a few times. V and J are TRBV28 and TRBJ2-6; D remains unclear. Per the germline V gene, CDR1 is MDHEN and CDR2 is SYDVKM. V dropped 3 bases and J dropped 3 bases, with 3 bases sitting between them. The CDR3 totals 13 residues. The CDR3 nucleotides are TGTGCCAGCAGTTTGGATGGGGCCAACGTCCTGACTTTC. It translates to CASSLDGANVLTF.

The V gene is TRBV7-2, the J gene TRBJ2-3; TRBD1 matches at 9 bases. The CDR3 length is 16 residues. CDR1 is SGHTA, CDR2 FQGNSA, per germline. Unmatched junction bases numbered 12, after V lost 5 bases and J lost 6 bases. The CDR3 loop reads CASSHTTGTGRDTQYF. The CDR3 nucleotides read TGTGCCAGCAGCCACACCACCGGGACAGGGAGGGATACGCAGTATTTT.

The V gene is TRBV7-8, the J gene TRBJ1-6; D not resolved. Trimming shortened V by 5 bases and J by 7 bases, and 18 bases separated the two germline ends. CDR3 length: 16 amino acids. Germline lookup yields CDR1 SGHVS and CDR2 FQNEAQ. The CDR3 DNA is TGTGCCAGCAGCGCATCGGAGCAGGCTCGCAATTCACCCCTCCACTTT. Protein product: CASSASEQARNSPLHF.

This clone was found a few times. The junction differs from germline at one of its ends, possibly a read error. The genes are TRBV10-3 and TRBJ2-7; the match to TRBD1 covers 7 bases. The CDR3 extends over 12 amino acids. CDR1 ENHRY and CDR2 SYGVKD come from the germline V gene. The CDR3 nucleotides are TGTGCCATCAGTGAGTCCCCGGGACAGTCGAACTTC. It encodes CAISESPGQSNF.